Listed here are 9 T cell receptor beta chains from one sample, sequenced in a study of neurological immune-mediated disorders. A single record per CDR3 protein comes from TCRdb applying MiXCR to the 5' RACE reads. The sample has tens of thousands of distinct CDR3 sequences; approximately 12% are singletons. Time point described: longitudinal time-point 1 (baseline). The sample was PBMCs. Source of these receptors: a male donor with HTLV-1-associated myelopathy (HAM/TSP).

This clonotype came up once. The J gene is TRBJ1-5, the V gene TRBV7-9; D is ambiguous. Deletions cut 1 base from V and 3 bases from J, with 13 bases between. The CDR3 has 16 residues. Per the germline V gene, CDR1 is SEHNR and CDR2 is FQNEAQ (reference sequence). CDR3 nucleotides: TGTGCCAGCAGCTTAGACCGAAAGGGAATCAATCAGCCCCAGCATTTT. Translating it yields CASSLDRKGINQPQHF.

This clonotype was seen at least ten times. The CDR3 protein is CSARGDRAYEQYF. In nucleotides, the CDR3 is TGCAGTGCTAGAGGGGACAGGGCGTACGAGCAGTACTTC. The V call is TRBV20-1, the J call TRBJ2-7; TRBD1 agrees at 9 bases. The CDR3 spans 13 residues. V trimming: 1 base; J trimming: 4 bases; junction bases outside the gene matches: 2. Germline-derived CDR1 and CDR2 are DFQATT and SNEGSKA (reference sequence).

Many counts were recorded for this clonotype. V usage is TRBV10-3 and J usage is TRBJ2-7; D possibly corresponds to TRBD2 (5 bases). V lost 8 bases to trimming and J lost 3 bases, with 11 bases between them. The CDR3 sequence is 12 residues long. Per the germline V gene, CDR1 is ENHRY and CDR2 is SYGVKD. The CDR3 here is CAIAGQHYEQYF. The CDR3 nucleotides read TGTGCCATCGCGGGTCAGCACTACGAGCAGTACTTC.

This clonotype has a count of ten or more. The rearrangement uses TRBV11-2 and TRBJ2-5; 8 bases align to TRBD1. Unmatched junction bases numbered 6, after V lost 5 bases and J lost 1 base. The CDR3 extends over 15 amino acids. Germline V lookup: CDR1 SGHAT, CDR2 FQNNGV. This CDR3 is CASSGSGTGQETQYF. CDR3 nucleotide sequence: TGTGCCAGCAGCGGCTCCGGGACAGGCCAAGAGACCCAGTACTTC.

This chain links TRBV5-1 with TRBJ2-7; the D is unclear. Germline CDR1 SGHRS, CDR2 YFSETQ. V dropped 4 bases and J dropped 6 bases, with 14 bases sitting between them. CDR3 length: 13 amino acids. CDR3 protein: CASSVTQASEQYF. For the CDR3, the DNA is TGCGCCAGCAGCGTGACTCAGGCCAGCGAGCAGTACTTC.

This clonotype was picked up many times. The CDR3 DNA is TGTGCCAGCAGTTTGCACGGGGGGCCCTACAATGAGCAGTTCTTC. Its translation: CASSLHGGPYNEQFF. The chain carries TRBV6-5 and TRBJ2-1; possible D gene TRBD2, 7 bases. Germline V gene sequence: CDR1 MNHEY, CDR2 SVGAGI. V gave up 4 bases and J gave up 2 bases, with 12 bases separating them. The CDR3 covers 15 residues.

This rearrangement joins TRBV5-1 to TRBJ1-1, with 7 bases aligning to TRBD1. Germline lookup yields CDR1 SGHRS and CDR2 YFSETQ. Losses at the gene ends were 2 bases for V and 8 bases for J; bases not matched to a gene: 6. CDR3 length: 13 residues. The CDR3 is CASSLSGTVEAFF. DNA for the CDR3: TGCGCCAGCAGCTTATCCGGGACAGTAGAAGCTTTCTTT.

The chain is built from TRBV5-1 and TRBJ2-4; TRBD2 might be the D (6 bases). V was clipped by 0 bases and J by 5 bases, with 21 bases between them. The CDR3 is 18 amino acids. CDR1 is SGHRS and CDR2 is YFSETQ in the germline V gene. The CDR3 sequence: CASSLGSRAGRSENIQYF. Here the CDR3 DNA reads TGCGCCAGCAGCTTGGGCTCCCGAGCGGGTAGGAGTGAAAACATTCAGTACTTC.

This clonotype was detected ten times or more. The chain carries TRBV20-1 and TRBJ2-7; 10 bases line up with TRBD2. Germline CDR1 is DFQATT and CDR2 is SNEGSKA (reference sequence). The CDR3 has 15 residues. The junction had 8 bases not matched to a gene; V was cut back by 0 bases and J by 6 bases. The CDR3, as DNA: TGCAGTGCTAGAGACCCGCGGGGACTAGCGTTCGAGCAGTACTTC. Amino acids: CSARDPRGLAFEQYF.